This note documents a single T cell receptor (beta chain) sequence. This entry belongs to a study of cytomegalovirus exposure and HLA in healthy donors. About the study: The study placed around 80% of its roughly 400 genotyped donors in the Caucasian-associated ancestry cluster.

Germline V lookup: CDR1 SEHNR, CDR2 FQNEAQ (reference sequence). The V segment lost 4 bases and the J segment 2 bases; nucleotides outside the gene matches: 4. This CDR3 region has 15 residues. It was with 60 Vbeta and 13 Jbeta primers that the PCR ran. Measured with immunoSEQ multiplex PCR; TCRdb has only the in-frame clones, and not every one. Of around 90,000 clones detected, 79% appear once; the ten largest clones hold over 2.5%. Sequenced material: PBMCs. The source is a male donor in good health and CMV-seropositive. The chain is built from TRBV7-9 and TRBJ2-7; 11 bases are a match to TRBD2. CDR3 region: CASSSSGGLPYEQYF. For the CDR3, the DNA is TGTGCCAGCAGCTCTAGCGGGGGGCTTCCCTACGAGCAGTACTTC.